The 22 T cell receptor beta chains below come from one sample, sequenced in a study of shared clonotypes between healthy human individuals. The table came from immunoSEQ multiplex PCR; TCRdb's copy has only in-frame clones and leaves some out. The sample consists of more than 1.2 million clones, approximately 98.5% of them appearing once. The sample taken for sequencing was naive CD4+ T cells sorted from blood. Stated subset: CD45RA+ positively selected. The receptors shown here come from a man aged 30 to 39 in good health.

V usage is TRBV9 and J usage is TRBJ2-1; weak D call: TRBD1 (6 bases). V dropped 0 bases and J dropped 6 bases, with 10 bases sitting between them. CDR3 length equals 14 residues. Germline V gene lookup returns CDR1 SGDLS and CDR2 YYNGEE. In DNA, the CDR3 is TGTGCCAGCAGCGTAGGGACAGAACCCAATGAGCAGTTCTTC. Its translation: CASSVGTEPNEQFF. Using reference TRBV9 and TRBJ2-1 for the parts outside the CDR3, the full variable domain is DSGVTQTPKHLITATGQRVTLRCSPRSGDLSVYWYQQSLDQGLQFLIQYYNGEERAKGNILERFSAQQFPDLHSELNLSSLELGDSALYFCASSVGTEPNEQFFGPGTRLTVL.

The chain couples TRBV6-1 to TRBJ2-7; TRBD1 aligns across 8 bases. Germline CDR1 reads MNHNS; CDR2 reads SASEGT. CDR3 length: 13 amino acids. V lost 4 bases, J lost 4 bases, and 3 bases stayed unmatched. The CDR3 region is CASSARTGYEQYF. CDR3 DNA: TGTGCCAGCAGTGCCCGGACAGGGTACGAGCAGTACTTC.

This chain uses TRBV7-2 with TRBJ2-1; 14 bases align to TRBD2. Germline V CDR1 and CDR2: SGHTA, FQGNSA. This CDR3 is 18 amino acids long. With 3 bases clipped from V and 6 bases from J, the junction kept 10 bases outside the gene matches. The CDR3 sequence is CASSLGGTSGRVFNEQFF. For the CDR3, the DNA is TGTGCCAGCAGCTTGGGGGGGACTAGCGGGAGAGTTTTCAATGAGCAGTTCTTC.

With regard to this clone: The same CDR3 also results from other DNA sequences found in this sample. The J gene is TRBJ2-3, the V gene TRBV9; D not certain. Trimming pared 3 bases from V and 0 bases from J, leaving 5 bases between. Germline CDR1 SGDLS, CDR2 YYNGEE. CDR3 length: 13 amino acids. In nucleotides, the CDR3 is TGTGCCAGCAGCGCCACAAGCACAGATACGCAGTATTTT. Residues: CASSATSTDTQYF.

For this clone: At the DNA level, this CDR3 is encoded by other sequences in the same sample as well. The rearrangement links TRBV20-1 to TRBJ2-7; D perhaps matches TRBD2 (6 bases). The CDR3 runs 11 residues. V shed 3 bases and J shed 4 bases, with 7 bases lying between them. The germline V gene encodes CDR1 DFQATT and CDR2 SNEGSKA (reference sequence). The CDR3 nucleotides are TGCAGTGCTAGCCGGGAGTACGAGCAGTACTTC. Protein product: CSASREYEQYF.

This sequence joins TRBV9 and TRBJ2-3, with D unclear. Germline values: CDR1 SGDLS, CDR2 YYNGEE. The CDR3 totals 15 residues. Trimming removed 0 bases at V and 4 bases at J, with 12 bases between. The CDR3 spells CASSVVTSHADTQYF. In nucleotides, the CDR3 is TGTGCCAGCAGCGTAGTCACGTCCCACGCAGATACGCAGTATTTT. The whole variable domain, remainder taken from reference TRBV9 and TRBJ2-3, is DSGVTQTPKHLITATGQRVTLRCSPRSGDLSVYWYQQSLDQGLQFLIQYYNGEERAKGNILERFSAQQFPDLHSELNLSSLELGDSALYFCASSVVTSHADTQYFGPGTRLTVL.

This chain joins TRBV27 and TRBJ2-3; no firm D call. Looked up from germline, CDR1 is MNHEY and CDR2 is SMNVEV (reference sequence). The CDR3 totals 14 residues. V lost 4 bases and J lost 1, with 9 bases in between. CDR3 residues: CASSSTSRTDTQYF. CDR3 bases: TGTGCCAGCAGTTCGACGAGTCGCACAGATACGCAGTATTTT.

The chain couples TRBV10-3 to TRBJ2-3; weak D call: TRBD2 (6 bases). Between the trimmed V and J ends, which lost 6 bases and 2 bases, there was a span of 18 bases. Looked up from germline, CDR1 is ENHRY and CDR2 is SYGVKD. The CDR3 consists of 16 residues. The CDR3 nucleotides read TGTGCCATCAGCGGACGGACTAATAGTGCCACAGATACGCAGTATTTT. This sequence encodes CAISGRTNSATDTQYF.

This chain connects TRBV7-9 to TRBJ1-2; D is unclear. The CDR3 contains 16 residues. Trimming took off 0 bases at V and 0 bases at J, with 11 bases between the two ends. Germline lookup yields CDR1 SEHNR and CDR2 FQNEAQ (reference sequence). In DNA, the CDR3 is TGTGCCAGCAGCTTAGCGCGTCAGGAAACTAACTATGGCTACACCTTC. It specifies CASSLARQETNYGYTF.

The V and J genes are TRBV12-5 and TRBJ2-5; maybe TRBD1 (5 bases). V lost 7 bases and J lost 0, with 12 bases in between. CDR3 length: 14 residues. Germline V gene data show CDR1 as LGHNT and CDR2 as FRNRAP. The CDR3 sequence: CASVSDRNQETQYF. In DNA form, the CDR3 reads TGTGCTAGTGTATCAGACAGAAACCAAGAGACCCAGTACTTC.

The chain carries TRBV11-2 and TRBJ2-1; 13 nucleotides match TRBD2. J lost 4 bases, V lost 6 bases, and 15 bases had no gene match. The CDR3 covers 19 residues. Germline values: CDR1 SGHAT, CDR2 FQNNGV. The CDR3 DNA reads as TGTGCCAGCAGGTGGGCGGGAGGGACTAGCGGGACGGGGTACAATGAGCAGTTCTTC. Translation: CASRWAGGTSGTGYNEQFF.

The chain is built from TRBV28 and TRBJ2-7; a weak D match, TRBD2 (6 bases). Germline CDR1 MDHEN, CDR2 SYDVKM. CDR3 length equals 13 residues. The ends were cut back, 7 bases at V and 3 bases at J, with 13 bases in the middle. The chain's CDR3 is CASKAGPYYEQYF. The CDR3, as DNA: TGTGCCAGCAAGGCGGGACCTTACTACGAGCAGTACTTC. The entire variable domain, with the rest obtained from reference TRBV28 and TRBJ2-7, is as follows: DVKVTQSSRYLVKRTGEKVFLECVQDMDHENMFWYRQDPGLGLRLIYFSYDVKMKEKGDIPEGYSVSREKKERFSLILESASTNQTSMYLCASKAGPYYEQYFGPGTRLTVT.

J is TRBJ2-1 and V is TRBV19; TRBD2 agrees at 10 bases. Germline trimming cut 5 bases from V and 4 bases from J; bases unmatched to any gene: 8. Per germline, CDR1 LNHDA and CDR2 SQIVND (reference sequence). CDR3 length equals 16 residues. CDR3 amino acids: CASSGVAGGFYNEQFF. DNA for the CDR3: TGTGCCAGTAGTGGGGTAGCGGGAGGTTTTTACAATGAGCAGTTCTTC.

This CDR3 is CASSATGWEETQYF. In nucleotides, the CDR3 is TGTGCCAGCAGCGCCACAGGGTGGGAAGAGACCCAGTACTTC. The genes are TRBV9 and TRBJ2-5, with D maybe TRBD1 (6 bases). This CDR3 has 14 residues. Per germline, CDR1 SGDLS and CDR2 YYNGEE. With 3 bases removed from V and 3 bases from J, the gap between germline ends came to 12 bases.

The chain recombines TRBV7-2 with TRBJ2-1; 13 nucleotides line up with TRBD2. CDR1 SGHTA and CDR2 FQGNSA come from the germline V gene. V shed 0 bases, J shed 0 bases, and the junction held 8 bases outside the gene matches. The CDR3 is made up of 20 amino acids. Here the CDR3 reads CASSLATGLAGQSSYNEQFF. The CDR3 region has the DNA TGTGCCAGCAGCTTAGCAACGGGACTAGCGGGACAAAGCTCCTACAATGAGCAGTTCTTC.

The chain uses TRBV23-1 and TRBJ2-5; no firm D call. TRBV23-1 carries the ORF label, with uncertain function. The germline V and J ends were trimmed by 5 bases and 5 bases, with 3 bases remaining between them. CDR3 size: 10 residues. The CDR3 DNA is TGCGCCAGCAGTATGGAGACCCAGTACTTC. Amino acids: CASSMETQYF.

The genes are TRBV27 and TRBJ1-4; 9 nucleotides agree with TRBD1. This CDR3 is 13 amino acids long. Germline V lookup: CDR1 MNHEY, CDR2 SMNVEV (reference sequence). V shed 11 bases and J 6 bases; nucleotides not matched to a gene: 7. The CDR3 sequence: CAAYRDRDEKLFF. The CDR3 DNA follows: TGTGCCGCCTACCGGGACAGGGATGAAAAACTGTTTTTT. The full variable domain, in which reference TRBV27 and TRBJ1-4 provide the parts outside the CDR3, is EAQVTQNPRYLITVTGKKLTVTCSQNMNHEYMSWYRQDPGLGLRQIYYSMNVEVTDKGDVPEGYKVSRKEKRNFPLILESPSPNQTSLYFCAAYRDRDEKLFFGSGTQLSVL.

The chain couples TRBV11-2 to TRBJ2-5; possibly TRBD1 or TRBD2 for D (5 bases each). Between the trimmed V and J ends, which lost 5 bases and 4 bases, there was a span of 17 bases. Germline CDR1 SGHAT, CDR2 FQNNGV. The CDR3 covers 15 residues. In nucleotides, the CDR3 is TGTGCCAGCAGCCGGGACGGAGATCGATCAGAGACCCAGTACTTC. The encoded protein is CASSRDGDRSETQYF.

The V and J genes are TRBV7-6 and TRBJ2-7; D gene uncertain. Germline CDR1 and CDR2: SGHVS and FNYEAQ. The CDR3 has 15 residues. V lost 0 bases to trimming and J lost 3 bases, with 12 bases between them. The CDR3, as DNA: TGTGCCAGCAGCTTAGCATCCCAGGCACTCTACGAGCAGTACTTC. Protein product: CASSLASQALYEQYF.

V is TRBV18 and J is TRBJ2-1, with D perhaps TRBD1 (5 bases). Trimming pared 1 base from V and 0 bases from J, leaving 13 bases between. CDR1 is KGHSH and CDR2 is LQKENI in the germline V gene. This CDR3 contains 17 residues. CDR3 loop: CASSPLQGQSSYNEQFF. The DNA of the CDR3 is TGTGCCAGCTCACCACTGCAGGGCCAGAGCTCCTACAATGAGCAGTTCTTC.

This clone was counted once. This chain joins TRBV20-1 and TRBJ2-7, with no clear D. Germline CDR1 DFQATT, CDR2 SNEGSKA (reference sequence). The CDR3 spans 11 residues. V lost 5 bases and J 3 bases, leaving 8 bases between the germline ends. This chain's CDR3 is CSARIVYEQYF. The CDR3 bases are TGCAGTGCTCGGATAGTCTACGAGCAGTACTTC.

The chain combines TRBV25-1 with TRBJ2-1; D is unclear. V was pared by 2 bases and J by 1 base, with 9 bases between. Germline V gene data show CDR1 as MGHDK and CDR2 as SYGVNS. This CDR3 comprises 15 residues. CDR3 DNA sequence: TGTGCCAGCAGTGAAGGCGCTCTATCCTACAATGAGCAGTTCTTC. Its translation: CASSEGALSYNEQFF.